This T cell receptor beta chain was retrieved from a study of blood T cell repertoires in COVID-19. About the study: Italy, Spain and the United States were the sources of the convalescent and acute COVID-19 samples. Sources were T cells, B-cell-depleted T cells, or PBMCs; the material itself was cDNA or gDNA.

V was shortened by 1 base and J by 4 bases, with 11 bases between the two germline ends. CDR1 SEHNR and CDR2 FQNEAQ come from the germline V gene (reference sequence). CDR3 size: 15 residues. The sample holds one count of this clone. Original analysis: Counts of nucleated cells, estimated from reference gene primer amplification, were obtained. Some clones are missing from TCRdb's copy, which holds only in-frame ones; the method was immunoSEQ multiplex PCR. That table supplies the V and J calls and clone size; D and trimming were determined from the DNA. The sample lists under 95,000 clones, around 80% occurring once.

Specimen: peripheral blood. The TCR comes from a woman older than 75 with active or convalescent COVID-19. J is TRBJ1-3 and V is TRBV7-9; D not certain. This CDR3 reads CASSLGRSGGNTIYF. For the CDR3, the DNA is TGTGCCAGCAGCTTAGGTCGGTCGGGAGGAAACACCATATATTTT.